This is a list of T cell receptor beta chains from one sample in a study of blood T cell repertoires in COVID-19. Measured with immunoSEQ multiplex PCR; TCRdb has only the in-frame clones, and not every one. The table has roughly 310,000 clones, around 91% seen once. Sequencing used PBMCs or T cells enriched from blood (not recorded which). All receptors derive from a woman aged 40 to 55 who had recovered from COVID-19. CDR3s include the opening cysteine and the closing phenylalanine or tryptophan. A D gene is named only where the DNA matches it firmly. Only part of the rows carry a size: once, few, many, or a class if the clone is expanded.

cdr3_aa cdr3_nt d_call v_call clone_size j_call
CASSFLETYTEAFF TGTGCCAGCAGTTTCCTGGAGACGTACACTGAAGCTTTCTTT . TRBV27 . TRBJ1-1
CASSEVGGARAFF TGTGCCAGCAGTGAAGTAGGGGGGGCGCGGGCTTTCTTT . TRBV2 once TRBJ1-1
CAYPTGGNTGELFF TGTGCCTACCCGACAGGGGGAAACACCGGGGAGCTGTTTTTT TRBD1 TRBV30 . TRBJ2-2
CASSPLAGGLNTGELFF TGTGCCAGCAGCCCCCTAGCGGGGGGACTCAACACCGGGGAGCTGTTTTTT TRBD2 TRBV7-9 . TRBJ2-2
CASSFGTSGRAGELFF TGTGCCAGTAGTTTCGGGACTAGCGGGAGGGCCGGGGAGCTGTTTTTT TRBD2 TRBV19 . TRBJ2-2
CASSPAGTGDGYTF TGTGCCAGTAGTCCGGCCGGGACAGGGGACGGCTACACCTTC TRBD1 TRBV19 once TRBJ1-2
CASSRRGLNYGYTF TGTGCCAGCAGCCGCAGGGGCCTGAACTATGGCTACACCTTC . TRBV11-2 . TRBJ1-2
CAWSVPDRVGNGYTF TGTGCCTGGAGTGTTCCCGACAGGGTAGGGAATGGCTACACCTTC TRBD1 TRBV30 . TRBJ1-2
CASSLVDSTGPQHF TGTGCCAGCAGCTTAGTGGACAGTACGGGGCCCCAGCATTTT . TRBV7-2 . TRBJ1-5
CASTAGGPNEQFF TGTGCCAGTACGGCGGGGGGGCCGAATGAGCAGTTCTTC TRBD2 TRBV19 once TRBJ2-1
CASSLSSDSNQPQHF TGTGCCAGCAGCTTATCCAGCGATAGCAATCAGCCCCAGCATTTT . TRBV7-2 . TRBJ1-5